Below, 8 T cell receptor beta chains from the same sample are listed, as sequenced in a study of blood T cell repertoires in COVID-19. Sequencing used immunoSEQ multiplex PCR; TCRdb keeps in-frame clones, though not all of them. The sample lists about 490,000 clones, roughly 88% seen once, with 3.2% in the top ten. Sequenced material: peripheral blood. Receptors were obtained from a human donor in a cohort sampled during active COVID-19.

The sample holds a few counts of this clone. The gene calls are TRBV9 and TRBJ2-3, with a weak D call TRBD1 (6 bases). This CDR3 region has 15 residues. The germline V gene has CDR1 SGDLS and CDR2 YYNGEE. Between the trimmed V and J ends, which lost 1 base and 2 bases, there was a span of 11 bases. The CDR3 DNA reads TGTGCCAGCAGCGTATTCGGGACACCCACAGATACGCAGTATTTT. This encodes CASSVFGTPTDTQYF.

The CDR3 DNA is TGCGCCAGCAGCTCCCACCCGACTAGCGGCTACAATGAGCAGTTCTTC. This sequence encodes CASSSHPTSGYNEQFF. V usage is TRBV5-1 and J usage is TRBJ2-1; 9 bases line up with TRBD2. This CDR3 comprises 16 residues. The trim removed 3 bases at V and 3 bases at J, leaving 7 bases unmatched. Germline assignment: CDR1 SGHRS and CDR2 YFSETQ.

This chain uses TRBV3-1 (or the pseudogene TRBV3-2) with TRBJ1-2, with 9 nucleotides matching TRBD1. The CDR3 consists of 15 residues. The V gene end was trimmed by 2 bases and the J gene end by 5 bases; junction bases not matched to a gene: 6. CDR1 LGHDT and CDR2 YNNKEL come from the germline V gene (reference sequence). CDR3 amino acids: CASSQYEQGAYGYTF. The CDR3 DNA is TGTGCCAGCAGCCAATATGAACAGGGGGCTTATGGCTACACCTTC.

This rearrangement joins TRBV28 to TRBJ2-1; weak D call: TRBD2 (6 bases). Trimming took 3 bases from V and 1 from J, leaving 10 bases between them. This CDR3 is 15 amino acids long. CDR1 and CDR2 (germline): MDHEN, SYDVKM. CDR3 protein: CASSLEGGSYNEQFF. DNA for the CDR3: TGTGCCAGCAGTTTGGAGGGCGGGTCCTACAATGAGCAGTTCTTC. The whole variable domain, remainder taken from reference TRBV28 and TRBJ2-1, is DVKVTQSSRYLVKRTGEKVFLECVQDMDHENMFWYRQDPGLGLRLIYFSYDVKMKEKGDIPEGYSVSREKKERFSLILESASTNQTSMYLCASSLEGGSYNEQFFGPGTRLTVL.

The CDR3 region is CASSDLSGNTIYF. The CDR3 coding sequence is TGTGCCAGCAGTGATCTGTCTGGAAACACCATATATTTT. The rearrangement joins TRBV25-1 to TRBJ1-3; D is ambiguous. Germline V lookup: CDR1 MGHDK, CDR2 SYGVNS. This CDR3 is 13 amino acids long. V dropped 3 bases and J dropped 1 base, with 4 bases sitting between them.

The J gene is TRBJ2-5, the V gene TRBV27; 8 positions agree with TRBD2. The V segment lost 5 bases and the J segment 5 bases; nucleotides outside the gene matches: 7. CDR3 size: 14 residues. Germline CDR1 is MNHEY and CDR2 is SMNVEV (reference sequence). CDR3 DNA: TGTGCCAGCAGTCCGGGGGGGAGGCGTGAGACCCAGTACTTC. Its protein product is CASSPGGRRETQYF.

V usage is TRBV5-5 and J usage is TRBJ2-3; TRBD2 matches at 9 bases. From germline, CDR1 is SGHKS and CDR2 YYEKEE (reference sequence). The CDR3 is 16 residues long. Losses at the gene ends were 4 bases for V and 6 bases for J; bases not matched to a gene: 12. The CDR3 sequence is CASSRPPAGGTDTQYF. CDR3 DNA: TGTGCCAGCAGCCGTCCCCCGGCGGGAGGGACTGATACGCAGTATTTT.

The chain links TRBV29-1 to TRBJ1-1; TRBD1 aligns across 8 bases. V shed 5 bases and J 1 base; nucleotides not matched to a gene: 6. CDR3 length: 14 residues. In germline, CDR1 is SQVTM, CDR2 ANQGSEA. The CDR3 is CSVFITGGNTEAFF. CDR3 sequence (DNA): TGCAGCGTTTTTATAACAGGGGGGAACACTGAAGCTTTCTTT.